This T cell receptor beta chain was sequenced during a study of Graves' ophthalmopathy and Graves' hyperthyroidism. Worth noting for this clonotype: Its antigen is not identified. A much larger clone differs by one base, so this may be a read error.

CDR3 regions of TCR beta were amplified from RNA transcripts. After a first-round RT-PCR with HTBI primers, a second-round multiplex PCR was run. A single record per CDR3 protein comes from TCRdb applying MiXCR to the multiplex PCR reads. The top ten clones hold 2.5% to 3.5% of a sample with around 600,000 distinct CDR3 sequences, about 40% of them seen once. Findings of the study overall: Blood shared most expanded thyroid clonotypes above 0.001 frequency.

Deletions cut 7 bases from V and 5 bases from J, with 12 bases between. Germline V gene sequence: CDR1 ENHRY, CDR2 SYGVKD. The CDR3 is 13 amino acids. Sequenced: peripheral blood. This chain links TRBV10-3 with TRBJ1-5; D remains ambiguous. This TCR was sampled from an adult man with Graves' ophthalmopathy. The CDR3 protein is CAINDGRDQPQHF. CDR3 sequence (DNA): TGTGCCATCAACGATGGACGGGATCAGCCCCAGCATTTT.